The following is a T cell receptor (beta chain) sequence with its context. Separate alpha and beta amplification began at the second PCR step. CD4+ T cell IFNgamma after overnight CMV lysate exposure gave donor CMV status. After CD4 positive bead selection, the CD4-negative fraction gave CD8 T cells. This specimen comes from a study of naive and memory T cell subsets. Both TRBC1 and TRBC2 were covered by a beta constant-region primer of two equimolar oligonucleotides. Ligated cDNA was amplified by four rounds of PCR with nested alpha and beta constant-region primers and SP2. TCRdb re-analysed the UMI-ligation and nested PCR reads in MiXCR, keeping a single row per CDR3 protein. The data hold around 160,000 distinct CDR3 sequences, with 15% to 20% observed a single time. This CDR3 comprises 14 residues. V was cut by 4 bases and J by 0 bases, with 8 bases left in between.

The TCR sequence derives from a human donor in good health. This rearrangement joins TRBV12-3 or TRBV12-4 to TRBJ2-3; D gene ambiguous. The sequenced sample consisted of naive CD4+ T cells from blood. As DNA, the CDR3 is TGTGCCAGCAGTTACGAGCAGAGCACAGATACGCAGTATTTT. As protein: CASSYEQSTDTQYF.